This T cell receptor beta chain originates from a study of shared clonotypes between healthy human individuals. Study conclusions and caveats: The study sampled only blood, and tissue repertoires likely differ.

Germline-derived CDR1 and CDR2 are SGHTA and FQGNSA. V lost 4 bases, J lost 6 bases, and 6 bases stayed unmatched. This CDR3 contains 14 residues. For sorted subsets, approximately 0.2 ug DNA per replicate equaled tens of thousands of T cell genomes. The method was immunoSEQ multiplex PCR; TCRdb's version includes in-frame clones alone and lacks a portion of them. Of a few million clones listed, around 95% are singletons. To note about this clone: Its antigen is not identified.

The study enrolled healthy HIV-negative adults without recent acute infections or vaccinations as donors. This chain links TRBV7-2 with TRBJ1-5, with 7 nucleotides matching TRBD1. This clonotype was sampled from a man aged 18 to 29 in good health. Sequencing used naive CD4+ T cells sorted from blood. Subset: CD45RA+ positively selected. The CDR3 loop reads CASSSDRAVQPQHF. In DNA form, the CDR3 reads TGTGCCAGCAGCTCTGACAGGGCGGTTCAGCCCCAGCATTTT.